Shown below are 15 T cell receptor beta chains from a single sample sequenced in a study of Graves' ophthalmopathy and Graves' hyperthyroidism. Beta-chain TCR CDR3 regions were amplified from RNA transcripts. The first-round RT-PCR employed HTBI primers together with the Qiagen OneStep RT-PCR kit. A multiplex PCR was then performed as the second round. TCRdb redid the calling of the multiplex PCR reads with MiXCR, one entry per CDR3 protein. This table has under 350,000 distinct CDR3 sequences, roughly a sixth appearing once. The sequenced sample was peripheral blood. These receptors were taken from an adult man with Graves' ophthalmopathy.

This clonotype was found a few times. The chain combines TRBV9 with TRBJ2-5; D gene ambiguous. CDR3 size: 14 residues. Trimming pared 0 bases from V and 2 bases from J, leaving 8 bases between. Germline CDR1 reads SGDLS; CDR2 reads YYNGEE. The CDR3 bases are TGTGCCAGCAGCGTAGAGCCCGGACAAGAGACCCAGTACTTC. Its translation is CASSVEPGQETQYF. The variable domain in full, with the rest retrieved from reference TRBV9 and TRBJ2-5, is DSGVTQTPKHLITATGQRVTLRCSPRSGDLSVYWYQQSLDQGLQFLIQYYNGEERAKGNILERFSAQQFPDLHSELNLSSLELGDSALYFCASSVEPGQETQYFGPGTRLLVL.

This clonotype was counted ten times or more. The chain employs TRBV5-1 and TRBJ1-3; 9 bases are shared with TRBD1. Germline CDR1 and CDR2: SGHRS and YFSETQ. Trimming took 3 bases from V and 3 from J; bases not matched to a gene: 7. The CDR3 has 16 residues. In nucleotides, the CDR3 is TGCGCCAGCAGCTGGGGACAGGGCGCTATTGGAAACACCATATATTTT. It specifies CASSWGQGAIGNTIYF.

This clonotype appeared many times. V gene TRBV6-5 combines with J gene TRBJ1-5, with D possibly being TRBD1 (6 bases). CDR3 length: 17 residues. Germline V gene sequence: CDR1 MNHEY, CDR2 SVGAGI. The ends were cut back, 11 bases at V and 0 bases at J, with 23 bases in the middle. CDR3 nucleotides: TGTGCCGCAGGGGTGTTTCAGGGGCTTCCTAGCAATCAGCCCCAGCATTTT. The encoded protein is CAAGVFQGLPSNQPQHF.

The V and J genes are TRBV11-2 and TRBJ2-7, with 8 bases aligning to TRBD2. In germline, CDR1 is SGHAT, CDR2 FQNNGV. Trimming cost V 5 bases and J 3 bases; bases outside gene matches: 18. The CDR3 loop spans 18 amino acids. The CDR3 DNA follows: TGTGCCAGCAGCCCCCCGGGGCAGGCGGGACTAGGCATCTACGAGCAGTACTTC. It yields the protein CASSPPGQAGLGIYEQYF.

This clonotype appeared many times. This sequence joins TRBV6-5 and TRBJ1-1; no clear D gene. Trimming removed 0 bases from V and 7 bases from J, with 12 bases in between. This CDR3 is built from 14 residues. The V gene's germline CDR1 is MNHEY and CDR2 SVGAGI. CDR3 loop: CASSYSMSVYEAFF. For the CDR3, the DNA is TGTGCCAGCAGTTACTCGATGTCGGTGTATGAAGCTTTCTTT.

This clonotype was observed many times. The chain carries TRBV6-2 or TRBV6-3 and TRBJ1-6; D may be TRBD1 (5 bases). Germline V lookup: CDR1 MNHEY, CDR2 SVGEGT. The CDR3 consists of 13 residues. Trimming left V 5 bases short and J 6 bases short, with 8 bases between. CDR3 region: CASSRGSNSPLHF. The CDR3 nucleotides are TGTGCCAGCAGTAGGGGCAGTAATTCACCCCTCCACTTT.

This clonotype showed up many times. The chain uses TRBV28 and TRBJ1-1; D is unresolved. Trimming took 3 bases from V and 4 from J, leaving 9 bases between them. CDR3 length: 13 residues. Germline CDR1 and CDR2: MDHEN and SYDVKM. CDR3 nucleotides: TGTGCCAGCAGTTTCGGGTTGATCACTGAAGCTTTCTTT. Translating gives CASSFGLITEAFF.

This clonotype has at least ten counts. This rearrangement joins TRBV6-5 to TRBJ2-5; tentatively, D is TRBD1 (5 bases). There are 14 residues in the CDR3. The V end was cut by 0 bases, the J end by 2 bases, with 7 bases between. The germline V gene has CDR1 MNHEY and CDR2 SVGAGI. The CDR3 DNA follows: TGTGCCAGCAGTTACTCCTACAGGCAAGAGACCCAGTACTTC. Translated, it gives CASSYSYRQETQYF.

This clonotype was detected a few times. A much larger clone sits a single nucleotide away, making a read error possible. The chain joins TRBV6-2 or TRBV6-3 to TRBJ2-5, with 11 bases that match TRBD2. Germline V lookup: CDR1 MNHEY, CDR2 SVGEGT. The CDR3 is made up of 16 amino acids. CDR3 coding DNA: TGTGCCAGCAGTTCCGGACTAGCGGGTTATCAAGAGACCCTGTACTTC. Protein product: CASSSGLAGYQETLYF.

This clonotype was observed at least ten times. This rearrangement joins TRBV27 to TRBJ2-7; 8 nucleotides align to TRBD1. This CDR3 has 13 amino acids. In germline, CDR1 is MNHEY, CDR2 SMNVEV (reference sequence). V shed 6 bases and J 3 bases; nucleotides not matched to a gene: 4. CDR3 residues: CASSRDRIYEQYF. The CDR3 DNA reads TGTGCCAGCAGCCGGGACAGGATCTACGAGCAGTACTTC.

A word on this clonotype: A clone one base away is much larger, so this may be a read error. The CDR3: CSARDFLGPNQPQHF. The CDR3 bases are TGCAGTGCTAGAGATTTCCTAGGGCCCAATCAGCCCCAGCATTTT. This chain links TRBV20-1 with TRBJ1-5; D is unresolved. The CDR3 runs 15 residues. Germline CDR1 and CDR2: DFQATT and SNEGSKA (reference sequence). Trimming took 0 bases from V and 3 from J, leaving 12 bases between them.

V is TRBV7-2 and J is TRBJ2-7; TRBD2 is a possible D gene (6 bases). The germline gives CDR1 SGHTA, CDR2 FQGNSA. The CDR3 extends over 14 amino acids. The ends were cut back, 8 bases at V and 0 bases at J, with 14 bases in the middle. The DNA for the CDR3 is TGTGCCAGCGCCCGCGGAGGGAACTCCTACGAGCAGTACTTC. The encoded protein is CASARGGNSYEQYF.

V usage is TRBV11-3 and J usage is TRBJ1-3, with no clear D. There are 10 residues in the CDR3. Germline V CDR1 and CDR2: SGHNT, YENEEA. The V gene lost 7 bases and the J gene lost 8 bases, with 6 bases spanning the gap. The CDR3, as DNA: TGTGCCAGCAAGAGGGACACCATATATTTT. Its translation is CASKRDTIYF. The entire variable domain, with the rest obtained from reference TRBV11-3 and TRBJ1-3, is as follows: EAGVVQSPRYKIIEKKQPVAFWCNPISGHNTLYWYLQNLGQGPELLIRYENEEAVDDSQLPKDRFSAERLKGVDSTLKIQPAELGDSAVYLCASKRDTIYFGEGSWLTVV.

This clonotype was counted at least ten times. CDR3 in amino acids: CSARQDSYGYTF. For the CDR3, the DNA is TGCAGTGCTAGACAGGACAGCTATGGCTACACCTTC. V and J are TRBV20-1 and TRBJ1-2, with D maybe TRBD1 (6 bases). Germline values: CDR1 DFQATT, CDR2 SNEGSKA (reference sequence). This CDR3 is built from 12 residues. The V end lost 2 bases, the J end lost 4 bases, and 8 bases lay between the germline ends.

This clonotype was seen repeatedly, ten times or more. The genes are TRBV19 and TRBJ1-1; 8 bases map to TRBD1. CDR1 LNHDA and CDR2 SQIVND come from the germline V gene (reference sequence). The CDR3 runs to 14 residues. V shed 3 bases and J 2 bases; nucleotides not matched to a gene: 2. CDR3 sequence: CASSMDRDNTEAFF. CDR3 sequence (DNA): TGTGCCAGTAGTATGGACAGGGACAACACTGAAGCTTTCTTT.